This entry lists 26 T cell receptor beta chains sequenced from one sample in a study of shared clonotypes between healthy human individuals. Repertoires were generated with immunoSEQ multiplex PCR, while TCRdb's copy carries only in-frame clones and drops some. The sample lists approximately 1.4 million clones; approximately 98% were seen once. Sequencing input: naive CD4+ T cells sorted from blood. Indicated subset: CD45RA+ positively selected. The receptors here all came from a man aged 25-45 years in good health.

The chain carries TRBV7-2 and TRBJ2-7, with D possibly being TRBD2 (5 bases). Trimming shortened V by 2 bases and J by 6 bases, and 14 bases separated the two germline ends. Germline assignment: CDR1 SGHTA and CDR2 FQGNSA. The CDR3 covers 14 residues. CDR3 nucleotides: TGTGCCAGCAGCTTAAAGTCGCCGGCGGGCGAGCAGTACTTC. Translation: CASSLKSPAGEQYF.

The chain joins TRBV30 to TRBJ2-3; D remains ambiguous. Germline V gene lookup returns CDR1 GTSNPN and CDR2 SVGIG (reference sequence). Trimming shortened V by 0 bases and J by 2 bases, and 6 bases separated the two germline ends. This CDR3 has 13 amino acids. The DNA for the CDR3 is TGTGCCTGGAGTGTACGGCTCACAGATACGCAGTATTTT. Translating it yields CAWSVRLTDTQYF.

CDR3 amino acids: CASSYSRFGKNTEAFF. The CDR3, as DNA: TGTGCCAGCAGTTACTCGAGATTCGGAAAAAACACTGAAGCTTTCTTT. The chain uses TRBV6-5 and TRBJ1-1; D remains ambiguous. Trimming removed 0 bases from V and 2 bases from J, with 13 bases in between. CDR1 MNHEY and CDR2 SVGAGI come from the germline V gene. The CDR3 consists of 16 residues.

The CDR3 sequence is CASSPTGTSYNEQFF. CDR3 bases: TGTGCCAGCAGCCCAACCGGGACTAGTTACAATGAGCAGTTCTTC. V is TRBV7-3 and J is TRBJ2-1, with TRBD2 identical over 8 bases. Germline V gives CDR1 SGHTA, CDR2 FQGTGA. Losses at the gene ends were 5 bases for V and 4 bases for J; bases not matched to a gene: 7. This CDR3 spans 15 amino acids.

The gene calls are TRBV10-3 and TRBJ2-2; TRBD2 matches 9 bases. This CDR3 has 19 amino acids. V gave up 2 bases and J gave up 2 bases; unmatched junction bases: 12. Germline assignment: CDR1 ENHRY and CDR2 SYGVKD. CDR3 residues: CAISETPHSAGGNTGELFF. The DNA for the CDR3 is TGTGCCATCAGTGAGACCCCGCACTCAGCGGGAGGAAACACCGGGGAGCTGTTTTTT.

The V call is TRBV7-2, the J call TRBJ2-2; TRBD1 matches 9 bases. CDR1 is SGHTA and CDR2 is FQGNSA in the germline V gene. The junction had 7 bases not matched to a gene; V was cut back by 4 bases and J by 1 base. The CDR3 spans 17 residues. The DNA for the CDR3 is TGTGCCAGCAGCTCCTTGAGACAGGGGGTGAACACCGGGGAGCTGTTTTTT. This sequence encodes CASSSLRQGVNTGELFF.

Regarding this clone: Other nucleotide sequences from this sample produce the same CDR3. This chain connects TRBV5-1 to TRBJ2-7; 9 positions match TRBD1. This CDR3 is built from 15 residues. CDR1 is SGHRS and CDR2 is YFSETQ in the germline V gene. The ends lost 0 bases at V and 0 bases at J; junction bases unmatched: 1. The DNA of the CDR3 is TGCGCCAGCAGCTTGGGACAGGGGGTCTCCTACGAGCAGTACTTC. It specifies CASSLGQGVSYEQYF. Looking up the rest from reference TRBV5-1 and TRBJ2-7 gives the full variable domain: KAGVTQTPRYLIKTRGQQVTLSCSPISGHRSVSWYQQTPGQGLQFLFEYFSETQRNKGNFPGRFSGRQFSNSRSEMNVSTLELGDSALYLCASSLGQGVSYEQYFGPGTRLTVT.

The chain has TRBV19 and TRBJ2-5; 8 bases match TRBD1. CDR3 length: 16 amino acids. Germline V gene lookup returns CDR1 LNHDA and CDR2 SQIVND (reference sequence). With 4 bases clipped from V and 1 base from J, the junction kept 8 bases outside the gene matches. The chain's CDR3 is CASSNRDRSLQETQYF. DNA for the CDR3: TGTGCCAGTAGTAACCGGGACAGGAGCCTCCAAGAGACCCAGTACTTC.

Regarding this clone: At one boundary the junction diverges from the germline segment, which might be a read error. The chain joins TRBV19 to TRBJ1-2; 7 nucleotides line up with TRBD1. The V gene's germline CDR1 is LNHDA and CDR2 SQIVND (reference sequence). The CDR3 covers 12 residues. The CDR3 nucleotides read TGTGCCAGTCGGAGAACAGGGGCAACAACTTACTTC. It specifies CASRRTGATTYF.

DNA of the CDR3: TGCGCCAGCAGCCCCTTGTTGGGGAACATTCAGTACTTC. This codes for CASSPLLGNIQYF. The chain recombines TRBV4-1 with TRBJ2-4; D gene unclear. Trimming left V 4 bases short and J 7 bases short, with 11 bases between. CDR3 length: 13 residues. The germline V gene encodes CDR1 MGHRA and CDR2 YSYEKL.

This clone was observed a single time. V is TRBV7-9 and J is TRBJ2-7; possibly TRBD1 for D (6 bases). Germline-derived CDR1 and CDR2 are SEHNR and FQNEAQ (reference sequence). V lost 10 bases to trimming and J lost 5 bases, with 21 bases between them. The CDR3 loop spans 14 amino acids. The CDR3 loop reads CAITGTRTNHEQYF. CDR3 nucleotides: TGTGCCATCACGGGGACAAGAACAAACCACGAGCAGTACTTC.

The chain carries TRBV5-5 and TRBJ2-1; the match to TRBD2 covers 7 bases. Looked up from germline, CDR1 is SGHKS and CDR2 is YYEKEE (reference sequence). There are 17 residues in the CDR3. Trimming took 4 bases from V and 9 from J; bases not matched to a gene: 19. CDR3 region: CASSPGVGGSGLSEQFF. DNA for the CDR3: TGTGCCAGCAGCCCGGGGGTCGGCGGGAGCGGCTTGAGTGAGCAGTTCTTC.

V usage is TRBV6-5 and J usage is TRBJ1-1; no clear D. The ends were cut back, 5 bases at V and 7 bases at J, with 14 bases in the middle. The CDR3 covers 13 residues. Germline CDR1 reads MNHEY; CDR2 reads SVGAGI. In DNA, the CDR3 is TGTGCCAGCAGTGACCGCGTCGCGTTTGAAGCTTTCTTT. Translation gives CASSDRVAFEAFF.

DNA of the CDR3: TGTGCCAGCAGCGTAGGGGACAGGAATGAAAAACTGTTTTTT. Translating it yields CASSVGDRNEKLFF. This chain uses TRBV9 with TRBJ1-4, with TRBD1 matching 8 bases. V was pared by 0 bases and J by 5 bases, with 0 bases of the junction left unmatched. CDR1 and CDR2 from the germline V gene are SGDLS and YYNGEE. CDR3 size: 14 residues.

V and J are TRBV7-2 and TRBJ1-2; D is uncertain. The germline CDR1 and CDR2 sequences are SGHTA and FQGNSA. V lost 0 bases to trimming and J lost 2 bases, with 19 bases between them. This CDR3 is 18 amino acids long. CDR3 sequence (DNA): TGTGCCAGCAGCTTAGCAGTTAGAACTCTTAGATCAAACTATGGCTACACCTTC. Protein product: CASSLAVRTLRSNYGYTF. The full variable domain, in which reference TRBV7-2 and TRBJ1-2 provide the parts outside the CDR3, is GAGVSQSPSNKVTEKGKDVELRCDPISGHTALYWYRQSLGQGLEFLIYFQGNSAPDKSGLPSDRFSAERTGGSVSTLTIQRTQQEDSAVYLCASSLAVRTLRSNYGYTFGSGTRLTVV.

The V gene is TRBV28, the J gene TRBJ2-4; D may correspond to TRBD1 or TRBD2 (5 bases each). The CDR3 contains 12 residues. V dropped 3 bases and J dropped 9 bases, with 9 bases sitting between them. The V gene's germline CDR1 is MDHEN and CDR2 SYDVKM. The CDR3 here is CASSLAGSIQYF. In nucleotides, the CDR3 is TGTGCCAGCAGTTTGGCAGGGAGCATTCAGTACTTC.

The sample holds a few counts of this clone. Additional DNA sequences in this sample encode the identical CDR3. The V gene is TRBV5-1, the J gene TRBJ1-5; D remains ambiguous. The V end was cut by 0 bases, the J end by 0 bases, with 4 bases between. Germline V gene sequence: CDR1 SGHRS, CDR2 YFSETQ. The CDR3 is made up of 14 amino acids. The CDR3 sequence: CASSLGVSNQPQHF. CDR3 bases: TGCGCCAGCAGCTTGGGGGTTAGCAATCAGCCCCAGCATTTT.

The chain couples TRBV18 to TRBJ1-4; D not certain. With 2 bases removed from V and 7 bases from J, the gap between germline ends came to 8 bases. CDR1 and CDR2 (germline): KGHSH, LQKENI. The CDR3 has 13 residues. Written as DNA, the CDR3 is TGTGCCAGCTCACCATATTCCGGTGAAAAACTGTTTTTT. Its translation is CASSPYSGEKLFF.

The V and J genes are TRBV15 and TRBJ2-2; possible D gene TRBD2, 5 bases. The V and J ends lost 4 bases and 3 bases respectively, with 15 bases between them. The CDR3 consists of 16 residues. Germline V gene sequence: CDR1 LNHNV, CDR2 YYDKDF (reference sequence). The chain's CDR3 is CATSTRTLTDTGELFF. The CDR3 DNA follows: TGTGCCACCAGCACTCGGACTCTCACGGACACCGGGGAGCTGTTTTTT. Together with reference TRBV15 and TRBJ2-2, the CDR3 gives the full variable domain: DAMVIQNPRYQVTQFGKPVTLSCSQTLNHNVMYWYQQKSSQAPKLLFHYYDKDFNNEADTPDNFQSRRPNTSFCFLDIRSPGLGDTAMYLCATSTRTLTDTGELFFGEGSRLTVL.

V and J are TRBV7-9 and TRBJ1-2; 8 bases agree with TRBD1. The CDR3 length is 16 residues. Per the germline V gene, CDR1 is SEHNR and CDR2 is FQNEAQ (reference sequence). The ends lost 1 base at V and 0 bases at J; junction bases unmatched: 4. Here the CDR3 reads CASSLGGTGTNYGYTF. DNA for the CDR3: TGTGCCAGCAGCTTAGGTGGGACAGGAACTAACTATGGCTACACCTTC.

The chain combines TRBV18 with TRBJ2-7, with 9 nucleotides matching TRBD1. Trimming cost V 6 bases and J 4 bases; bases outside gene matches: 10. The CDR3 consists of 15 residues. Germline V CDR1 and CDR2: KGHSH, LQKENI. The DNA for the CDR3 is TGTGCCAGCTCGCCGACTTCGACAGGGGGTTACGAGCAGTACTTC. Its protein is CASSPTSTGGYEQYF.

This clone appeared a few times. Within the sample, other DNA sequences also encode this same CDR3. The chain recombines TRBV6-1 with TRBJ2-7, with 9 positions matching TRBD1. This CDR3 region has 14 residues. Trimming took 4 bases from V and 2 from J; bases not matched to a gene: 3. Germline CDR1 is MNHNS and CDR2 is SASEGT. CDR3 sequence reads: CASSVRDRAYEQYF. The CDR3 DNA reads as TGTGCCAGCAGTGTCCGGGACAGGGCCTACGAGCAGTACTTC.

The V call is TRBV7-3, the J call TRBJ1-2, with D hard to call. Trimming cost V 3 bases and J 1 base, with 6 bases left between them. This CDR3 spans 13 amino acids. CDR1 is SGHTA, CDR2 FQGTGA, per germline. CDR3 sequence: CASSFGVNYGYTF. The CDR3 DNA reads as TGTGCCAGCAGCTTTGGGGTTAACTATGGCTACACCTTC.

The V gene is TRBV5-1, the J gene TRBJ1-4, with D perhaps TRBD1 (5 bases). The V and J ends lost 4 bases and 6 bases respectively, with 13 bases between them. The CDR3 is 14 residues long. From germline, CDR1 is SGHRS and CDR2 YFSETQ. CDR3 nucleotides: TGCGCCAGCAGCCCGGGAGGAGGGGATGAAAAACTGTTTTTT. This gives the protein CASSPGGGDEKLFF.

The genes are TRBV10-2 and TRBJ1-5, with TRBD1 identical over 7 bases. The V segment lost 3 bases and the J segment 0 bases; nucleotides outside the gene matches: 2. Germline CDR1 is WSHSY and CDR2 is SAAADI. This CDR3 has 15 residues. Here the CDR3 reads CASSETGASNQPQHF. CDR3 DNA: TGCGCCAGCAGTGAAACAGGGGCTAGCAATCAGCCCCAGCATTTT.

The V gene is TRBV19, the J gene TRBJ2-5; D unresolved. Germline CDR1 is LNHDA and CDR2 is SQIVND (reference sequence). Trimming removed 8 bases from V and 2 bases from J, with 12 bases in between. This CDR3 spans 13 amino acids. The CDR3: CASRRVGQETQYF. CDR3 nucleotides: TGTGCCAGTCGTAGGGTGGGGCAAGAGACCCAGTACTTC.